This entry lists 22 T cell receptor beta chains sequenced from one sample in a study of T cell clonotyping in hematopoietic cell transplantation. Time point denoted: recipient sample about 28 days before transplant, after cytoreduction. Sequencing used immunoSEQ multiplex PCR; TCRdb keeps in-frame clones, though not all of them. The table includes about 18,000 clones, roughly 82% detected once. The material sequenced was peripheral blood mononuclear cells, taken before stem cell transplant. Every receptor here comes from a man over 45 with acute myeloid leukemia. Some clones in this sample may be carry-over from other donors' samples.

The rearrangement links TRBV21-1 to TRBJ2-1. TRBV21-1 counts as a pseudogene. This CDR3 contains 14 residues. CDR3 nucleotide sequence: TGTGCCAGCAGCAGAGGGACGGGCAGCAATGAGCAGTTCTTC. Amino acids: CASSRGTGSNEQFF.

This rearrangement joins TRBV27 to TRBJ2-7; a weak D match, TRBD2 (5 bases). V shed 5 bases and J shed 7 bases, with 12 bases lying between them. The germline V gene has CDR1 MNHEY and CDR2 SMNVEV (reference sequence). There are 12 residues in the CDR3. Here the CDR3 reads CASSPTRVEQYF. The DNA of the CDR3 is TGTGCCAGCAGTCCTACTAGGGTGGAGCAGTACTTC.

The rearrangement uses TRBV18 and TRBJ2-3; TRBD1 matches at 11 bases. Germline V lookup: CDR1 KGHSH, CDR2 LQKENI. The ends lost 3 bases at V and 3 bases at J; junction bases unmatched: 5. The CDR3 has 16 residues. The CDR3 here is CASSPGTGGATDTQYF. CDR3 coding DNA: TGTGCCAGCTCACCGGGGACAGGGGGTGCGACAGATACGCAGTATTTT.

This chain uses TRBV7-2 with TRBJ1-2; unclear D gene. The V end lost 1 base, the J end lost 2 bases, and 8 bases lay between the germline ends. CDR3 length: 14 residues. Germline CDR1 SGHTA, CDR2 FQGNSA. The CDR3 nucleotides read TGTGCCAGCAGCTTAGAACACCAAAACTATGGCTACACCTTC. Protein sequence: CASSLEHQNYGYTF.

The chain couples TRBV9 to TRBJ2-1, with 8 bases matching TRBD1. CDR3 length: 14 residues. Germline trimming cut 7 bases from V and 9 bases from J; bases unmatched to any gene: 12. The germline V gene encodes CDR1 SGDLS and CDR2 YYNGEE. As DNA, the CDR3 is TGTGCCAGCGGAACCGGGACAGGTTGGACTGAGCAGTTCTTC. It is translated as CASGTGTGWTEQFF.

The rearrangement uses TRBV10-3 and TRBJ1-1, with a possible D match to TRBD1 (5 bases). The ends were cut back, 7 bases at V and 0 bases at J, with 18 bases in the middle. The CDR3 extends over 16 amino acids. CDR1 ENHRY and CDR2 SYGVKD come from the germline V gene. The CDR3 loop is CAITPGGEGLNTEAFF. The DNA for the CDR3 is TGTGCCATCACCCCAGGAGGGGAAGGATTGAACACTGAAGCTTTCTTT.

CDR3 sequence reads: CSVETGLRGEAFF. In DNA, the CDR3 is TGCAGCGTAGAGACAGGGCTAAGGGGTGAAGCTTTCTTT. The rearrangement uses TRBV29-1 and TRBJ1-1; TRBD1 agrees at 7 bases. CDR1 and CDR2 from the germline V gene are SQVTM and ANQGSEA. Trimming took 6 bases from V and 7 from J; bases not matched to a gene: 11. The CDR3 is 13 amino acids.

The chain combines TRBV7-9 with TRBJ2-3; D remains unclear. This CDR3 has 14 residues. The ends were cut back, 3 bases at V and 4 bases at J, with 11 bases in the middle. The germline CDR1 and CDR2 sequences are SEHNR and FQNEAQ (reference sequence). The CDR3 loop is CASSFVTAPDTQYF. For the CDR3, the DNA is TGTGCCAGCAGCTTTGTCACAGCGCCAGATACGCAGTATTTT.

This clone has a single count. V gene TRBV4-1 combines with J gene TRBJ2-3; TRBD2 agrees at 11 bases. Germline lookup yields CDR1 MGHRA and CDR2 YSYEKL. This CDR3 is 16 amino acids long. V lost 0 bases to trimming and J lost 3 bases; unmatched junction nucleotides: 2. Written as DNA, the CDR3 is TGCGCCAGCAGCCAAGAACTAGCGGGGGTGACAGATACGCAGTATTTT. Encoded protein: CASSQELAGVTDTQYF.

This rearrangement joins TRBV7-2 to TRBJ2-7; TRBD2 might be the D (6 bases). Trimming took off 3 bases at V and 9 bases at J, with 12 bases between the two ends. CDR3 length: 12 amino acids. The germline CDR1 and CDR2 sequences are SGHTA and FQGNSA. The CDR3 DNA sequence: TGTGCCAGCAGCTTTTTGTTGGGGGGGCAGTACTTC. This sequence encodes CASSFLLGGQYF.

This clone was seen more than once but under ten times. The chain is built from TRBV7-2 and TRBJ1-6, with D tentatively TRBD1 (5 bases). The germline CDR1 and CDR2 sequences are SGHTA and FQGNSA. The CDR3 totals 12 residues. Trimming cost V 7 bases and J 11 bases, with 12 bases left between them. CDR3 in DNA: TGTGCCAGCACCCTGGGGGGAGCACCCCTCCACTTT. Protein sequence: CASTLGGAPLHF.

The gene calls are TRBV10-3 and TRBJ2-5; 9 bases match TRBD1. CDR1 is ENHRY and CDR2 is SYGVKD in the germline V gene. Trimming removed 7 bases from V and 2 bases from J; junction bases left unmatched: 5. The CDR3 has 14 residues. CDR3: CAIKGTGRQETQYF. The CDR3 DNA sequence: TGTGCCATCAAGGGGACAGGGCGACAAGAGACCCAGTACTTC.

This clone has only one observation. The chain employs TRBV5-1 and TRBJ1-1, with D tentatively TRBD1 (5 bases). V was pared by 4 bases and J by 2 bases, with 18 bases between. Looked up from germline, CDR1 is SGHRS and CDR2 is YFSETQ. The length of the CDR3 is 16 residues. CDR3 nucleotide sequence: TGCGCCAGCAGCGGGGGACTTCTCGACCCAAACACTGAAGCTTTCTTT. Protein product: CASSGGLLDPNTEAFF.

The chain combines TRBV2 with TRBJ2-3; no reliable D call. CDR3 length: 19 residues. The V end lost 6 bases, the J end lost 3 bases, and 28 bases lay between the germline ends. Germline V gene data show CDR1 as SNHLY and CDR2 as FYNNEI. CDR3 DNA sequence: TGTGCCAGCAGCGACCCGGATGGTGATGGGGTGTTCGAGACAGATACGCAGTATTTT. It specifies CASSDPDGDGVFETDTQYF.

The V gene is TRBV28, the J gene TRBJ1-2; no definite D call. V dropped 8 bases and J dropped 6 bases, with 16 bases sitting between them. CDR1 is MDHEN, CDR2 SYDVKM, per germline. This CDR3 is built from 13 residues. The DNA of the CDR3 is TGTGCCAGCCGCCGGGAGGCGGTCGATGGCTACACCTTC. Encoded protein: CASRREAVDGYTF.

This clone was picked up one time. The chain is built from TRBV7-9 and TRBJ1-2; a weak D match, TRBD1 (5 bases). The CDR3 is 15 residues long. Germline CDR1 SEHNR, CDR2 FQNEAQ (reference sequence). Trimming left V 6 bases short and J 4 bases short, with 18 bases between. The chain's CDR3 is CASSFSGTSGYGYTF. CDR3 DNA: TGTGCCAGCAGTTTCTCGGGGACGTCGGGCTATGGCTACACCTTC. Variable domain in full (rest from reference TRBV7-9 and TRBJ1-2): DTGVSQNPRHKITKRGQNVTFRCDPISEHNRLYWYRQTLGQGPEFLTYFQNEAQLEKSRLLSDRFSAERPKGSFSTLEIQRTEQGDSAMYLCASSFSGTSGYGYTFGSGTRLTVV.

The chain combines TRBV7-9 with TRBJ2-7, with 10 bases matching TRBD1. V dropped 2 bases and J dropped 7; count of bases not matched to a gene: 8. CDR3 length equals 15 residues. In germline, CDR1 is SEHNR, CDR2 FQNEAQ (reference sequence). The DNA of the CDR3 is TGTGCCAGCAGCTTAAGGGACAGGGGTGTGGGGGAGCAGTACTTC. Residues: CASSLRDRGVGEQYF.

V is TRBV5-1 and J is TRBJ2-2, with 7 bases identical to TRBD2. The V segment lost 4 bases and the J segment 7 bases; nucleotides outside the gene matches: 7. CDR1 SGHRS and CDR2 YFSETQ come from the germline V gene. CDR3 length equals 14 residues. In DNA, the CDR3 is TGCGCCAGCAGCACGGGACTACGGATCGGGGAGCTGTTTTTT. Translated, it gives CASSTGLRIGELFF.

The chain carries TRBV4-3 and TRBJ2-2; 11 bases agree with TRBD2. There are 16 residues in the CDR3. Germline V gene data show CDR1 as LGHNA and CDR2 as YSLEER. J lost 4 bases, V lost 4 bases, and 5 bases had no gene match. The CDR3 is CASSPGLAAGTGELFF. The CDR3 DNA is TGCGCCAGCAGCCCGGGACTAGCGGCGGGCACCGGGGAGCTGTTTTTT.

The V gene is TRBV6-1, the J gene TRBJ2-1, with TRBD2 identical over 8 bases. Losses at the gene ends were 0 bases for V and 4 bases for J; bases not matched to a gene: 8. This CDR3 has 17 residues. Per the germline V gene, CDR1 is MNHNS and CDR2 is SASEGT. CDR3 residues: CASSEAPSGGLYNEQFF. Here the CDR3 DNA reads TGTGCCAGCAGTGAAGCTCCCAGCGGGGGTCTATACAATGAGCAGTTCTTC.

The chain links TRBV5-5 to TRBJ1-1, with 9 bases matching TRBD1. Losses at the gene ends were 4 bases for V and 6 bases for J; bases not matched to a gene: 19. This CDR3 has 18 residues. Looked up from germline, CDR1 is SGHKS and CDR2 is YYEKEE (reference sequence). The CDR3 region has the DNA TGTGCCAGCAGCGCTATGCCCGGGACAGGGATCGAACTGCCTGAAGCTTTCTTT. This translates into CASSAMPGTGIELPEAFF.

The V and J genes are TRBV2 and TRBJ1-4; TRBD1 matches 11 bases. The CDR3 extends over 15 amino acids. The germline V gene has CDR1 SNHLY and CDR2 FYNNEI. The J segment lost 8 bases and the V segment lost 6 bases, leaving 8 bases of the junction unmatched. CDR3 sequence: CASRSSGTGGEKLFF. The CDR3 nucleotides are TGTGCCAGCAGATCCTCCGGGACAGGGGGGGAAAAACTGTTTTTT.